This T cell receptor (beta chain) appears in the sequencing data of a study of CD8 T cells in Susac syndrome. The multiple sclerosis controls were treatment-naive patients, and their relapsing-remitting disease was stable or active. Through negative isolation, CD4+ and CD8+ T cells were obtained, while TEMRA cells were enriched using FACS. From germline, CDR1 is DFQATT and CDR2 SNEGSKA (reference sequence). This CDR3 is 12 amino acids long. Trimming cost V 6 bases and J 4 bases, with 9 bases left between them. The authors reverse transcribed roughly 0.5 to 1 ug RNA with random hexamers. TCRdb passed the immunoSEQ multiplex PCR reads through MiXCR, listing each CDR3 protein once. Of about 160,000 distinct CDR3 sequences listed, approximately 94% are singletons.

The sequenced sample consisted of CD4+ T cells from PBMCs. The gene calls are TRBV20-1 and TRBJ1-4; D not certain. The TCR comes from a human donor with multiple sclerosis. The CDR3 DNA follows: TGCAGTGCCCGCGCCCATAATGAAAAACTGTTTTTT. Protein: CSARAHNEKLFF.